These T cell receptor beta chains were read from a single sample in a study of response to subunit inactivated influenza vaccine. TCRdb re-derived calls from the RT-PCR reads in MiXCR, one entry per CDR3 protein. This table has about 500,000 distinct CDR3 sequences, approximately 7.7% appearing once. Sequencing used PBMCs from blood, obtained less than 30 months after vaccination. The receptor set was obtained from a man aged 50 to 69 who received an inactivated influenza vaccine. The CDR3 runs from the conserved cysteine through the conserved F or W. D genes are given only for firm matches. Size values are once, few and many counts, or a class for expanded clones, and some rows have none.

clone_size,d_call,j_call,v_call,cdr3_nt,cdr3_aa
many,.,TRBJ2-3,TRBV6-5,TGTGCCAGCGGAATAGATACGCAGTATTTT,CASGIDTQYF
few,.,TRBJ2-5,TRBV4-3,TGCGCCAGCAGCCTAGACAGAGCCGGAGAGACCCAGTACTTC,CASSLDRAGETQYF
many,.,TRBJ1-5,TRBV9,TGTGCCAGCAGCGTAGATGGAGATCCCAATCAGCCCCAGCATTTT,CASSVDGDPNQPQHF
few,.,TRBJ1-1,TRBV10-3,TGTGCCATCAGTGAGCGGGGAGAAAACACTGAAGCTTTCTTT,CAISERGENTEAFF
few,.,TRBJ2-5,TRBV11-2,TGTGCCAGCAGCTCCGTACGCCCTGCGGGCGGACGAGAGACCCAGTACTTC,CASSSVRPAGGRETQYF
.,.,TRBJ1-3,TRBV29-1,TGCAGCGTTGTGGACGGAGTCTCTGGAAACACCATATATTTT,CSVVDGVSGNTIYF
.,TRBD1,TRBJ1-2,TRBV6-2/TRBV6-3,TGTGCCAGCAGTTACTTTAGGGGAGGTTGGACAGGGATCCTTAACTATGGCTACACCTTC,CASSYFRGGWTGILNYGYTF
many,TRBD1,TRBJ1-1,TRBV29-1,TGCAGCGCCGACCGGACAGGGGGGGGTACTGAAGCTTTCTTT,CSADRTGGGTEAFF
.,.,TRBJ2-7,TRBV6-1,TGTGCCAGCAGTGAATTCGGGGGTTCCTACGAGCAGTACTTC,CASSEFGGSYEQYF
.,TRBD1,TRBJ2-5,TRBV6-2/TRBV6-3,TGTGCCAGCAGTTACTTGAAGACAGGGGGCGGAGAGACCCAGTACTTC,CASSYLKTGGGETQYF
many,.,TRBJ2-6,TRBV10-3,TGTGCCATCAGTGGGTCAAACTCTGGGGCCAACGTCCTGACTTTC,CAISGSNSGANVLTF
few,.,TRBJ1-2,TRBV29-1,TGCAGCGTTCCCAGGACGTCTGGCTACACCTTC,CSVPRTSGYTF
.,TRBD2,TRBJ2-3,TRBV10-3,TGTGCCATCAAGACTAGCGGGGGAGATACGCAGTATTTT,CAIKTSGGDTQYF
few,TRBD2,TRBJ2-2,TRBV6-5,TGTGCCAGCAGTTACGCAAGCGGGAGTGGAACCGGGGAGCTGTTTTTT,CASSYASGSGTGELFF
few,.,TRBJ2-6,TRBV20-1,TGCAGTGCACCCCGGGACACGTACTCTGGGGCCAACGTCCTGACTTTC,CSAPRDTYSGANVLTF
many,.,TRBJ2-1,TRBV6-2/TRBV6-3,TGTGCCAGCAGTTACTCTCTGTTAGGCGGGGCCTCCTACAATGAGCAGTTCTTC,CASSYSLLGGASYNEQFF
.,.,TRBJ1-5,TRBV7-9,TGTGCCAGCAGCTTAGGCGACAGTAGCAATCAGCCCCAGCATTTT,CASSLGDSSNQPQHF
many,.,TRBJ1-6,TRBV4-3,TGCGCCAGCAGCCAAGCACAGATGGGTAATTCACCCCTCCACTTT,CASSQAQMGNSPLHF
many,TRBD2,TRBJ2-7,TRBV12-3/TRBV12-4,TGTGCCAGCAGTCCAAGACGGGAGGGGAATGGGGAGCAGTACTTC,CASSPRREGNGEQYF
many,TRBD1,TRBJ2-2,TRBV29-1,TGCAGCGTTACCACAGGGGGCACCGGGGAGCTGTTTTTT,CSVTTGGTGELFF
many,TRBD1,TRBJ2-2,TRBV6-2/TRBV6-3,TGTGCCAGCAACCCCTCCTCACAGGGGGCGCTTCCGAACAACACCGGGGAGCTGTTTTTT,CASNPSSQGALPNNTGELFF
.,.,TRBJ2-1,TRBV5-1,TGCGCCAGCAGCTTGGCCAAAACGGCAGGGTACAATGAGCAGTTCTTC,CASSLAKTAGYNEQFF
few,TRBD1,TRBJ2-7,TRBV5-5,TGTGCCAGCAGCTTGATGGACAGGGGTAACGAGCAGTACTTC,CASSLMDRGNEQYF
.,.,TRBJ2-1,TRBV9,TGTGCCAGCAGCATGGGTAGCGGCCACAATGAGCAGTTCTTC,CASSMGSGHNEQFF
.,.,TRBJ2-2,TRBV20-1,TGCAGTGCTCGAGGGGAGGAGCTTGCGAACACCGGGGAGCTGTTTTTT,CSARGEELANTGELFF
few,TRBD2,TRBJ2-3,TRBV15,TGTGCCACCAGTAACCCCTGGGGGGGGATTGTGGGAGATACGCAGTATTTT,CATSNPWGGIVGDTQYF
.,.,TRBJ1-1,TRBV4-3,TGCGCCAGCAGCCAAGATCAACGGATGAACACTGAAGCTTTCTTT,CASSQDQRMNTEAFF
few,.,TRBJ1-5,TRBV24-1,TGTGCCACAGGACATCGAGGCAATCAGCCCCAGCATTTT,CATGHRGNQPQHF
many,.,TRBJ2-2,TRBV24-1,TGTGCCACCAGCCCTCCGGCGGGGTTGGGCGGGGAGCTGTTTTTT,CATSPPAGLGGELFF
many,.,TRBJ2-1,TRBV5-5,TGTGCCAGCAGCCTCGGACTCAAGCAGTTCTTC,CASSLGLKQFF
many,.,TRBJ2-1,TRBV7-2,TGTGCCAGCAGCTTGGGGTTGAGCTCCTACAATGAGCAGTTCTTC,CASSLGLSSYNEQFF
many,TRBD2,TRBJ2-1,TRBV19,TGTGCCAGTCGGGACCGGGACTACCTCTACAATGAGCAGTTCTTC,CASRDRDYLYNEQFF
few,.,TRBJ1-4,TRBV5-1,TGCGCCAGCGCGACAGGACCTGTAGCAACTAATGAAAAACTGTTTTTT,CASATGPVATNEKLFF
.,.,TRBJ2-5,TRBV7-2,TGTGCCAGCAGCCAAAGGGGAACCCAGTACTTC,CASSQRGTQYF
many,TRBD1,TRBJ1-1,TRBV10-3,TGTGCCATCAGTGACTCTAAGGGACAGAGGAACACTGAAGCTTTCTTT,CAISDSKGQRNTEAFF
few,.,TRBJ1-5,TRBV28,TGTGCCAGCACCTGGGGCGGGTACAGCAATCAGCCCCAGCATTTT,CASTWGGYSNQPQHF
.,.,TRBJ2-7,TRBV12-3/TRBV12-4,TGTGCCAGCAGTTTCGACAAGGGCCGTTTCTACGAGCAGTACTTC,CASSFDKGRFYEQYF
.,.,TRBJ2-5,TRBV10-2,TGCGCCAGCGGGATCGGCCCAGAGACCCAGTACTTC,CASGIGPETQYF
few,.,TRBJ2-1,TRBV4-2,TGTGCCAGCAGCCACCCCGGGACCTCATTCTACAATGAGCAGTTCTTC,CASSHPGTSFYNEQFF
many,.,TRBJ2-7,TRBV19,TGTGCCAGTAGTATTTCAGCGGACGGGAGCTCCTACGAGCAGTACTTC,CASSISADGSSYEQYF
.,.,TRBJ1-3,TRBV12-3/TRBV12-4,TGTGCCAGCAGGTCCTGGCCGCTCTCTGGAAACACCATATATTTT,CASRSWPLSGNTIYF
.,.,TRBJ1-4,TRBV12-3/TRBV12-4,TGTGCCAGCAGTTTAGCGCTCAGATCGGGGGGAGGCGAAAAACTGTTTTTT,CASSLALRSGGGEKLFF
many,.,TRBJ2-7,TRBV28,TGTGCCAGCAGTTTTGAGGGCCAAGGGTACGAGCAGTACTTC,CASSFEGQGYEQYF
.,.,TRBJ2-1,TRBV9,TGTGCCAGCAGCGTAGCGGGGGCGGGAAGTGTCGATGAGCAGTTCTTC,CASSVAGAGSVDEQFF
few,.,TRBJ2-5,TRBV5-5,TGTGCCAGCAGCTTGTGGACACCTCGGGAGACCCAGTACTTC,CASSLWTPRETQYF
many,.,TRBJ2-4,TRBV20-1,TGCAGTGCTAGTGGAGGGACGGCCAAAAACATTCAGTACTTC,CSASGGTAKNIQYF
.,TRBD2,TRBJ2-3,TRBV11-1,TGTGCCAGCAGCTTAGCCTCCTGGACTAGTGCAAGGGCAGATACGCAGTATTTT,CASSLASWTSARADTQYF